The 20 T cell receptor beta chains presented below share a single source sample, sequenced in a study of T cells after yellow fever vaccination. TCRdb processed the 5' RACE reads anew with MiXCR; each CDR3 protein has one entry. This sample has tens of thousands of distinct CDR3 sequences; 7.5% to 9% occur once, and the top ten carry 35% to 45%. The sequences come from CD8+ T cells sorted from PBMCs, collected on the day of the yellow fever booster vaccination. All receptors derive from a man aged 30 to 45 who received the YFV17D yellow fever vaccine.

This chain joins TRBV20-1 and TRBJ2-7; 11 nucleotides match TRBD2. The J segment lost 5 bases and the V segment lost 3 bases, leaving 15 bases of the junction unmatched. The CDR3 runs 17 residues. CDR1 and CDR2 from the germline V gene are DFQATT and SNEGSKA (reference sequence). CDR3 DNA: TGCAGTGCTAGTATACTAGCGGGAGCCCAGGGCGTACACGAGCAGTACTTC. Translated, it gives CSASILAGAQGVHEQYF.

The CDR3: CASSPQRVGPDTQYF. The CDR3 nucleotides read TGTGCCAGCAGCCCTCAGCGGGTTGGGCCAGATACGCAGTATTTT. V and J are TRBV7-8 and TRBJ2-3; possibly TRBD2 for D (6 bases). Germline-derived CDR1 and CDR2 are SGHVS and FQNEAQ. This CDR3 region has 15 residues. Trimming shortened V by 5 bases and J by 4 bases, and 16 bases separated the two germline ends.

This clonotype was seen only a few times. The chain couples TRBV5-5 to TRBJ1-2, with D possibly matching TRBD1 (6 bases). Trimming cost V 3 bases and J 7 bases, with 22 bases left between them. Germline CDR1 and CDR2: SGHKS and YYEKEE (reference sequence). The CDR3 contains 16 residues. The CDR3 DNA is TGTGCCAGCAGCTCCTACCTAAACCTTGGACAGACTGGCTACACCTTC. Its translation: CASSSYLNLGQTGYTF.

The CDR3 sequence: CSATKGLAGVWETQYF. The CDR3 DNA sequence: TGCAGTGCTACCAAAGGACTAGCGGGTGTCTGGGAGACCCAGTACTTC. V and J are TRBV20-1 and TRBJ2-5, with 11 positions matching TRBD2. CDR1 is DFQATT, CDR2 SNEGSKA, per germline (reference sequence). Trimming at V came to 4 bases and at J to 5 bases, leaving 12 bases not matched to a gene. The CDR3 runs to 16 residues.

There are a few counts of this clonotype. Written as DNA, the CDR3 is TGTGCCAGCAGCTCTGTAGCGGGAGGTACCTACGAGCAGTACTTC. Protein product: CASSSVAGGTYEQYF. The rearrangement links TRBV7-2 to TRBJ2-7; 10 bases are a match to TRBD2. Germline assignment: CDR1 SGHTA and CDR2 FQGNSA. Germline trimming cut 4 bases from V and 2 bases from J; bases unmatched to any gene: 5. The CDR3 spans 15 residues.

This clonotype was detected only a few times. The chain carries TRBV5-1 and TRBJ2-7, with D possibly being TRBD1 or TRBD2 (5 bases each). Germline CDR1 reads SGHRS; CDR2 reads YFSETQ. CDR3 length: 14 amino acids. Trimming left V 0 bases short and J 5 bases short, with 12 bases between. CDR3 DNA: TGCGCCAGCAGCTTGGGGGGACCCCCAAACGAGCAGTACTTC. This translates into CASSLGGPPNEQYF.

This clonotype was found a few times. V is TRBV11-1 and J is TRBJ2-1, with D unclear. The CDR3 extends over 19 amino acids. Trimming pared 0 bases from V and 2 bases from J, leaving 20 bases between. Per the germline V gene, CDR1 is SGHAT and CDR2 is FQDESV (reference sequence). In DNA, the CDR3 is TGTGCCAGCAGCTTAGCTAGCCTAGGGTCCACTAACACCTACAATGAGCAGTTCTTC. This translates into CASSLASLGSTNTYNEQFF.

The rearrangement uses TRBV29-1 and TRBJ2-1, with 11 bases identical to TRBD2. Germline V gene sequence: CDR1 SQVTM, CDR2 ANQGSEA. V lost 3 bases, J lost 11 bases, and 15 bases stayed unmatched. This CDR3 is 16 amino acids long. In nucleotides, the CDR3 is TGCAGCGTTGAGGGCGTCAGGGGGATGACTAGCGGGAAGCAGTTCTTC. Its translation: CSVEGVRGMTSGKQFF.

There are a few counts of this clonotype. V and J are TRBV28 and TRBJ2-3; unclear D gene. This CDR3 spans 16 amino acids. Trimming left V 4 bases short and J 0 bases short, with 14 bases between. CDR1 and CDR2 from the germline V gene are MDHEN and SYDVKM. The CDR3 here is CASSSPVRLSTDTQYF. In DNA form, the CDR3 reads TGTGCCAGCAGTTCCCCCGTGAGACTCAGCACAGATACGCAGTATTTT.

This clonotype was seen a handful of times. CDR3 nucleotides: TGTGCCAGCAGCTCTGAATACGAGCAGTACTTC. It specifies CASSSEYEQYF. The rearrangement links TRBV7-2 to TRBJ2-7; no definite D call. V lost 4 bases, J lost 4 bases, and 5 bases lay in between. The CDR3 sequence is 11 residues long. In germline, CDR1 is SGHTA, CDR2 FQGNSA.

This clonotype was counted only a few times. The rearrangement uses TRBV5-1 and TRBJ2-7, with D tentatively TRBD2 (5 bases). CDR1 is SGHRS and CDR2 is YFSETQ in the germline V gene. The CDR3 extends over 15 amino acids. The V gene lost 5 bases and the J gene lost 3 bases, with 18 bases spanning the gap. The CDR3 here is CASRLDLGGLYEQYF. The CDR3 region has the DNA TGCGCCAGCAGACTAGACCTGGGTGGACTCTACGAGCAGTACTTC.

This clonotype was observed a handful of times. V usage is TRBV4-3 and J usage is TRBJ1-2; no clear D. The germline gives CDR1 LGHNA, CDR2 YSLEER. V dropped 0 bases and J dropped 2 bases, with 13 bases sitting between them. CDR3 length equals 16 residues. The CDR3, as DNA: TGCGCCAGCAGCCAAGATGTAGGCGGTAGAAACTATGGCTACACCTTC. Translation gives CASSQDVGGRNYGYTF.

This chain joins TRBV13 and TRBJ2-7; the match to TRBD2 covers 7 bases. Per the germline V gene, CDR1 is PRHDT and CDR2 is FYEKMQ (reference sequence). Trimming removed 0 bases from V and 3 bases from J; junction bases left unmatched: 2. The CDR3 runs to 14 residues. CDR3 DNA sequence: TGTGCCAGCAGCTTAGGCGGGACTAACTACGAGCAGTACTTC. Amino acid sequence: CASSLGGTNYEQYF.

The V and J genes are TRBV9 and TRBJ2-5, with a tentative D call TRBD1 (6 bases). V lost 4 bases to trimming and J lost 5 bases, with 15 bases between them. CDR1 and CDR2 (germline): SGDLS, YYNGEE. The CDR3 has 14 amino acids. CDR3 protein: CASSPINREETQYF. The CDR3 coding sequence is TGTGCCAGCAGCCCGATCAACAGGGAGGAGACCCAGTACTTC.

The chain is built from TRBV2 and TRBJ2-5; tentatively, D is TRBD1 or TRBD2 (5 bases each). V was shortened by 8 bases and J by 7 bases, with 14 bases between the two germline ends. The CDR3 sequence is 12 residues long. The germline CDR1 and CDR2 sequences are SNHLY and FYNNEI. The CDR3 DNA follows: TGTGCCAGCTATGAGGGGACGTGGACCCAGTACTTC. Its protein product is CASYEGTWTQYF. The full variable domain, completed using reference TRBV2 and TRBJ2-5, is EPEVTQTPSHQVTQMGQEVILRCVPISNHLYFYWYRQILGQKVEFLVSFYNNEISEKSEIFDDQFSVERPDGSNFTLKIRSTKLEDSAMYFCASYEGTWTQYFGPGTRLLVL.

This clonotype has only a few counts. The junction does not match germline at one end; this may be a read error. The CDR3 here is CTGTSGREQFF. The CDR3 DNA reads as TGTACCGGGACTAGCGGGAGGGAGCAGTTCTTC. The genes are TRBV20-1 and TRBJ2-1, with 15 nucleotides matching TRBD2. The CDR3 loop spans 11 amino acids. Germline V gene lookup returns CDR1 DFQATT and CDR2 SNEGSKA (reference sequence).

This clonotype was counted between two and nine times. This chain joins TRBV29-1 and TRBJ2-1; D is possibly TRBD1 (5 bases). This CDR3 comprises 13 residues. Trimming stripped 2 bases from V and 5 bases from J, with 10 bases between. The V gene's germline CDR1 is SQVTM and CDR2 ANQGSEA. The CDR3 DNA is TGCAGCGTTGAACAGGGTCGGCACAATGAGCAGTTCTTC. Protein product: CSVEQGRHNEQFF.

This clonotype has a count of ten or more. This chain links TRBV27 with TRBJ2-7, with 7 positions matching TRBD2. This CDR3 is 13 amino acids long. V lost 6 bases, J lost 0 bases, and 2 bases stayed unmatched. Germline V gene lookup returns CDR1 MNHEY and CDR2 SMNVEV (reference sequence). CDR3 bases: TGTGCCAGCAGCCCGGGGGGCTCCTACGAGCAGTACTTC. It is translated as CASSPGGSYEQYF.

This chain joins TRBV12-3 or TRBV12-4 and TRBJ1-1; D ambiguous. CDR3 length: 13 residues. V was cut by 6 bases and J by 10 bases, with 18 bases left in between. CDR3 in amino acids: CASSQAKAGRAFF. CDR3 sequence (DNA): TGTGCCAGCAGCCAAGCCAAGGCAGGACGAGCTTTCTTT.

The chain combines TRBV20-1 with TRBJ2-7; no reliable D call. The CDR3 covers 11 residues. Germline loops: CDR1 DFQATT, CDR2 SNEGSKA (reference sequence). The V gene lost 7 bases and the J gene lost 4 bases, with 11 bases spanning the gap. The CDR3 DNA follows: TGCAGTGTCGCGGCGGAATACGAGCAGTACTTC. As protein: CSVAAEYEQYF.